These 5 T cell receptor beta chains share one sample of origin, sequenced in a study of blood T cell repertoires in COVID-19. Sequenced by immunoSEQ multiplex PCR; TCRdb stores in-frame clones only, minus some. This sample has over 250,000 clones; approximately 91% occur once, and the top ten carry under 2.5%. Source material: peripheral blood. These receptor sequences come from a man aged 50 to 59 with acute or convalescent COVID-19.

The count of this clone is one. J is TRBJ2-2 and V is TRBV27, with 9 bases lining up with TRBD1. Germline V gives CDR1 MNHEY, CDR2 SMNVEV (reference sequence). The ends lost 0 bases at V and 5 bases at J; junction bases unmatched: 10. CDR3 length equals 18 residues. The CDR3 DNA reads TGTGCCAGCAGTTTATCGGTTGAGTGGGACAGGGCGACCGGGGAGCTGTTTTTT. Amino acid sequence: CASSLSVEWDRATGELFF.

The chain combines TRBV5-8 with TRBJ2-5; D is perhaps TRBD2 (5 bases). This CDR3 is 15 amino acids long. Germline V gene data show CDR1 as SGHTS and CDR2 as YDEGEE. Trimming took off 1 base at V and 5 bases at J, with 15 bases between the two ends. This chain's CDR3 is CASSLLQLGGETQYF. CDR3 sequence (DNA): TGTGCCAGCAGCTTGTTGCAACTGGGCGGGGAGACCCAGTACTTC.

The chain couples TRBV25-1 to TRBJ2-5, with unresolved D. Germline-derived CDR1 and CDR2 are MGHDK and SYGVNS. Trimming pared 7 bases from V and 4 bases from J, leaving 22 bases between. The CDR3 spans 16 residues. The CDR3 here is CASNSSPAGHRETQYF. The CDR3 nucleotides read TGTGCCAGCAACTCCTCTCCGGCAGGCCACCGAGAGACCCAGTACTTC.

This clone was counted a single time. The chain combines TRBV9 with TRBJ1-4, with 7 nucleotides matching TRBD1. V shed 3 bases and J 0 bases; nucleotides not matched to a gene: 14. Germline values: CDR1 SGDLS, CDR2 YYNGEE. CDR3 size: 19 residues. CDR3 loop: CASSEKITGTASTNEKLFF. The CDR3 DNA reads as TGTGCCAGCAGCGAGAAGATCACCGGGACAGCGTCAACTAATGAAAAACTGTTTTTT. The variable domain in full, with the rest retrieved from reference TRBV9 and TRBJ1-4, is DSGVTQTPKHLITATGQRVTLRCSPRSGDLSVYWYQQSLDQGLQFLIQYYNGEERAKGNILERFSAQQFPDLHSELNLSSLELGDSALYFCASSEKITGTASTNEKLFFGSGTQLSVL.

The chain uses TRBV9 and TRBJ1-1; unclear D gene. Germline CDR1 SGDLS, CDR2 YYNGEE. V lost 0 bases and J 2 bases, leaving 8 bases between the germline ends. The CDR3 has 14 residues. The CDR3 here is CASSVGSANTEAFF. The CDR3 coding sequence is TGTGCCAGCAGCGTAGGAAGCGCTAACACTGAAGCTTTCTTT. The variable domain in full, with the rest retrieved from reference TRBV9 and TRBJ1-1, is DSGVTQTPKHLITATGQRVTLRCSPRSGDLSVYWYQQSLDQGLQFLIQYYNGEERAKGNILERFSAQQFPDLHSELNLSSLELGDSALYFCASSVGSANTEAFFGQGTRLTVV.